These 10 T cell receptor beta chains were sequenced from one sample in a study of CD8+CD57+ T cells in acquired aplastic anemia. Only patients with CD8+CD57+ cell expansion on flow cytometry were chosen for sequencing. Profiling that covered TCR beta VDJ and CDR3 relied on genomic DNA as its template. TCRdb re-called the reads through MiXCR, storing one row per CDR3 protein. The top ten clones hold under 0.95% of a sample with hundreds of thousands of distinct CDR3 sequences, roughly a third of them seen once. The specimen sequenced was sorted CD4+, CD8+, or CD8+CD57+ T cells (not recorded which) from PBMCs. These receptors were collected from a human donor with aplastic anemia.

This chain links TRBV7-2 with TRBJ1-2; 10 bases fit TRBD1. From germline, CDR1 is SGHTA and CDR2 FQGNSA. There are 13 residues in the CDR3. J was trimmed by 12 bases and V by 1 base; bases with no gene match: 5. CDR3 residues: CASSLGTGGGNTF. For the CDR3, the DNA is TGTGCCAGCAGCTTAGGGACAGGGGGAGGAAACACCTTC.

The chain employs TRBV29-1 and TRBJ2-3; D is uncertain. CDR3 length: 11 residues. Trimming cost V 7 bases and J 1 base, with 6 bases left between them. The germline V gene has CDR1 SQVTM and CDR2 ANQGSEA. The CDR3 loop is CSAGGTDTQYF. CDR3 coding DNA: TGCAGCGCTGGGGGCACAGATACGCAGTATTTT.

There are many counts of this clonotype. This rearrangement joins TRBV20-1 to TRBJ2-3, with 8 bases fitting TRBD2. The CDR3 sequence is 15 residues long. Germline-derived CDR1 and CDR2 are DFQATT and SNEGSKA (reference sequence). Trimming cost V 1 base and J 6 bases; bases outside gene matches: 9. This CDR3 is CSARAPGGPKDTQYF. CDR3 DNA: TGCAGTGCTAGAGCACCGGGAGGGCCGAAGGATACGCAGTATTTT.

This clonotype has at least ten counts. This rearrangement joins TRBV6-1 to TRBJ2-7; D unclear. Germline V gives CDR1 MNHNS, CDR2 SASEGT. V gave up 7 bases and J gave up 5 bases, with 12 bases separating them. The CDR3 spans 12 residues. DNA of the CDR3: TGTGCCAGCACCCACGTTTCGCACGAGCAGTACTTC. It translates to CASTHVSHEQYF.

A remark on this clonotype: This could be a read error, since a much larger clone is one nucleotide away. V gene TRBV7-9 combines with J gene TRBJ1-2; 7 bases fit TRBD1. Germline loops: CDR1 SEHNR, CDR2 FQNEAQ (reference sequence). This CDR3 contains 16 residues. The CDR3 DNA reads as TGTGCCGGCAGCCTAGAGGGACAGTCGATGAACTATGGCTACACCTTC. Translation: CAGSLEGQSMNYGYTF.

This chain joins TRBV20-1 and TRBJ2-2; D is ambiguous. Trimming removed 0 bases at V and 0 bases at J, with 11 bases between. The CDR3 runs 16 residues. Germline assignment: CDR1 DFQATT and CDR2 SNEGSKA (reference sequence). The CDR3 here is CSARDVRHSNTGELFF. The CDR3, as DNA: TGCAGTGCTAGAGATGTGAGACACTCGAACACCGGGGAGCTGTTTTTT.

The rearrangement links TRBV30 to TRBJ2-7, with D tentatively TRBD1 (6 bases). The CDR3 is 13 residues long. Per germline, CDR1 GTSNPN and CDR2 SVGIG (reference sequence). V shed 3 bases and J shed 2 bases, with 11 bases lying between them. CDR3 sequence (DNA): TGTGCCTGGAGGAACACAGGGACCTACGAGCAGTACTTC. Translating it yields CAWRNTGTYEQYF. Based on the CDR3 plus reference TRBV30 and TRBJ2-7, the full variable domain is SQTIHQWPATLVQPVGSPLSLECTVEGTSNPNLYWYRQAAGRGLQLLFYSVGIGQISSEVPQNLSASRPQDRQFILSSKKLLLSDSGFYLCAWRNTGTYEQYFGPGTRLTVT.

This clonotype was counted many times. The V call is TRBV19, the J call TRBJ1-4; D is possibly TRBD1 (6 bases). V lost 5 bases and J lost 4, with 11 bases in between. Germline V CDR1 and CDR2: LNHDA, SQIVND (reference sequence). The CDR3 contains 14 residues. Here the CDR3 reads CASSLGALNEKLFF. CDR3 bases: TGTGCCAGTAGTTTGGGGGCGCTTAATGAAAAACTGTTTTTT.

The V and J genes are TRBV3-1 and TRBJ2-7; D not certain. Trimming stripped 3 bases from V and 4 bases from J, with 10 bases between. The germline gives CDR1 LGHDT, CDR2 YNNKEL (reference sequence). The CDR3 covers 13 residues. CDR3 nucleotide sequence: TGTGCCAGCAGCCATAACACCGGGTACGAGCAGTACTTC. Translation: CASSHNTGYEQYF.

V usage is TRBV6-1 and J usage is TRBJ2-7, with D possibly TRBD1 on 5 matching bases. Deletions cut 6 bases from V and 2 bases from J, with 14 bases between. The CDR3 runs 14 residues. The germline V gene has CDR1 MNHNS and CDR2 SASEGT. The CDR3 bases are TGTGCCAGCAGCGTGGCGGCAGGGCCCTACGAGCAGTACTTC. It codes for CASSVAAGPYEQYF.